One TCR beta chain is described in this entry. Other DNA sequences in the same sample also yield this CDR3. The sample is drawn from a study of blood T cell repertoires in COVID-19. Individuals aged about 18 to 100 years were recruited from approximately 24 US areas. Each recovered donor of Cohort 3 presented with two negative PCRs, clearance, or symptom resolution. Profiled with immunoSEQ multiplex PCR; TCRdb holds only in-frame clones, not every one. This sample has about 300,000 clones, with around 90% found just once. The source material was PBMCs or T cells enriched from blood (not recorded which). This TCR was recovered from a man aged 60 to 69 who had recovered from COVID-19.

The CDR3 loop reads CATSDPGQGGYGYTF. The CDR3 bases are TGTGCCACCAGTGACCCTGGACAGGGCGGGTATGGCTACACCTTC. The chain combines TRBV24-1 with TRBJ1-2; the match to TRBD1 covers 8 bases. This CDR3 spans 15 amino acids. Germline V CDR1 and CDR2: KGHDR, SFDVKD. Trimming removed 4 bases from V and 5 bases from J; junction bases left unmatched: 8.